Sequencing of this TCR beta chain was carried out in a study of shared clonotypes between healthy human individuals. As for this clone: Its antigen is unidentified.

The CDR3 consists of 13 residues. The germline V gene encodes CDR1 SGHVS and CDR2 FQNEAQ. V was trimmed by 0 bases and J by 2 bases, leaving 5 bases between them. Study-level results: Four donors shared 5% to 5.5% of their naive CD4 clonotypes.

Every one of the donors was a Caucasian adult that lived in Nashville, Tennessee. Deep was the level at which the assay was run. Sequenced by immunoSEQ multiplex PCR; TCRdb stores in-frame clones only, minus some. The sample has 170,000 or so clones; approximately 60% are singletons. The source is a young man in good health. The chain recombines TRBV7-8 with TRBJ2-7; tentatively, D is TRBD2 (5 bases). Sequenced: memory CD4+ T cells sorted from blood. The subset here: CD45RA-negative fraction. The CDR3 sequence is CASSLAGAYEQYF. CDR3 nucleotide sequence: TGTGCCAGCAGCTTAGCGGGAGCCTACGAGCAGTACTTC.